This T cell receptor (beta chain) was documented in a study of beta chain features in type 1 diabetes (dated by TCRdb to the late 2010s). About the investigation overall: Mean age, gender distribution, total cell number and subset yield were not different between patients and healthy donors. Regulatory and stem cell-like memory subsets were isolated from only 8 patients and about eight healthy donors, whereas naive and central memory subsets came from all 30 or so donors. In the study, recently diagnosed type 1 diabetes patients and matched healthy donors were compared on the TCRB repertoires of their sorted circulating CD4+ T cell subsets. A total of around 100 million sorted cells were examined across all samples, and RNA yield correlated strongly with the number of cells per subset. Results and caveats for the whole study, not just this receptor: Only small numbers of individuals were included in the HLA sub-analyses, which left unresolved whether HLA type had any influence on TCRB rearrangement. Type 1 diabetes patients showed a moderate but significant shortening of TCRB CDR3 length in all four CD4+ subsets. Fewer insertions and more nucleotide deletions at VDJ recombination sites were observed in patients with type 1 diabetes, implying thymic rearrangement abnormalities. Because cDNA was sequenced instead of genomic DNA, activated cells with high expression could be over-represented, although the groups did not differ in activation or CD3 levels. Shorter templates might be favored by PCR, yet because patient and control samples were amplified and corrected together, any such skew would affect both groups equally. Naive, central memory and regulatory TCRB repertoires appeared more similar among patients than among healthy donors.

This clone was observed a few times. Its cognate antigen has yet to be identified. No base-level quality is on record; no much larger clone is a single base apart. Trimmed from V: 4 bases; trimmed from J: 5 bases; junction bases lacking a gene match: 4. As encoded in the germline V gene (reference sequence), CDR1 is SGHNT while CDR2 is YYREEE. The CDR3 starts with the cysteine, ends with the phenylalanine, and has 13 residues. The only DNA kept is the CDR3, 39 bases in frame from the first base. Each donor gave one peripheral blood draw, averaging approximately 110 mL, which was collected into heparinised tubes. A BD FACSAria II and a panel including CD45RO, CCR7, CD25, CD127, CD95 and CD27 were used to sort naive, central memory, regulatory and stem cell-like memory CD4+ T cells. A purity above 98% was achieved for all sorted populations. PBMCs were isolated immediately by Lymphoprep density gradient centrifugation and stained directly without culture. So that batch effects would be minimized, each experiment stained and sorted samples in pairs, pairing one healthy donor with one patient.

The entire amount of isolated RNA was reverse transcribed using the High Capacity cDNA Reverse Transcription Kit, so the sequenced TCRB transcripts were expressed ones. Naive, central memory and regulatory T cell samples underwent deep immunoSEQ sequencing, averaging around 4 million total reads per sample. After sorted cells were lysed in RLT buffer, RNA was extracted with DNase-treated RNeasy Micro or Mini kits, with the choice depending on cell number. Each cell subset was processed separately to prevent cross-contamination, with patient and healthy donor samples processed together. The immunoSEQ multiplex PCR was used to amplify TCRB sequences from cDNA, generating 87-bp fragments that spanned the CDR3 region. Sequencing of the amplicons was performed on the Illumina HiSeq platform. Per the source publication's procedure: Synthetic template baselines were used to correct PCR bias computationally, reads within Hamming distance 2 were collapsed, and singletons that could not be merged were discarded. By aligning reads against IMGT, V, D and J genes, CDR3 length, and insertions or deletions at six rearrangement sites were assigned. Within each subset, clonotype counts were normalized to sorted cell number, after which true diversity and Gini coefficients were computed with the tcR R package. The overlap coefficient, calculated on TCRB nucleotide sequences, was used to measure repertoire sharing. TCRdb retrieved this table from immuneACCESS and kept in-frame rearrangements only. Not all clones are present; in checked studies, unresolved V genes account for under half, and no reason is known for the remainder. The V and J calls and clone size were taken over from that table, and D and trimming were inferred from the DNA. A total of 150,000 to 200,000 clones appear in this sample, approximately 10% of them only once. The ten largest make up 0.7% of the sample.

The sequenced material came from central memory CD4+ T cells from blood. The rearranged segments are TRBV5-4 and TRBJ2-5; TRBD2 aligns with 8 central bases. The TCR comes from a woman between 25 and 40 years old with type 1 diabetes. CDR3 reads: CASSPGLGETQYF. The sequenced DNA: TGTGCCAGCAGCCCGGGACTAGGGGAGACCCAGTACTTC.